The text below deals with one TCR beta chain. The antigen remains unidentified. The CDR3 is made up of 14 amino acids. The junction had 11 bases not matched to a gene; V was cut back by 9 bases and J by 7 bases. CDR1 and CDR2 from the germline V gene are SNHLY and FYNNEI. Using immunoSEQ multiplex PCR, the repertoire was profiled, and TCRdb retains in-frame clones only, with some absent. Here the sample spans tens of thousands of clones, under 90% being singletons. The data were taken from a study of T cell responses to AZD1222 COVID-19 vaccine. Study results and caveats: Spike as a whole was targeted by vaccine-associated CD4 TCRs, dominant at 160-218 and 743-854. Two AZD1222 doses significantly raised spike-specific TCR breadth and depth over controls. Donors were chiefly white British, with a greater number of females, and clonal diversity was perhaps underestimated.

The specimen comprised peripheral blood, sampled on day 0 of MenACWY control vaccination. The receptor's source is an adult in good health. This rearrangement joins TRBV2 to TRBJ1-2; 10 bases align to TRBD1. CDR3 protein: CARGKTGGVGGYTF. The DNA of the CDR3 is TGTGCCAGAGGGAAGACAGGGGGCGTAGGTGGCTACACCTTC.